The T cell receptor beta chain described here comes from a study of blood T cell repertoires in COVID-19. Overall study context: Acute and convalescent COVID-19 samples came from the United States, Italy and Spain. PBMCs, B-cell-depleted T cells, or T cells were the source of the cDNA or gDNA that made up the material.

The V gene's germline CDR1 is SEHNR and CDR2 FQNEAQ (reference sequence). V dropped 3 bases and J dropped 7; count of bases not matched to a gene: 7. This CDR3 spans 17 amino acids. As originally analysed: Estimation of nucleated cell counts relied on the amplification of reference gene primers. The data were produced by immunoSEQ multiplex PCR, yet TCRdb's version contains in-frame clones alone and is incomplete. That table furnishes V, J and clone size, whereas the DNA furnished D and trimming. The profile covers approximately 270,000 clones, with roughly 90% appearing a single time and 2% to 2.5% taken by the ten largest.

The V and J genes are TRBV7-9 and TRBJ1-6, with 12 bases identical to TRBD1. Sequenced sample: peripheral blood. The source is a man between 50 and 59 years old with acute or convalescent COVID-19. DNA of the CDR3: TGTGCCAGCAGCTTCAAGGGACAGGGGGCTTGGAATTCACCCCTCCACTTT. Protein: CASSFKGQGAWNSPLHF.